The 17 T cell receptor beta chains given below trace back to one sample, sequenced in a study of shared clonotypes between healthy human individuals. Terminally differentiated effector memory CD45RA+ cells were left out of the naive CD8 fraction, which was CD45RO-negative and positively selected for CCR7. Sequencing used immunoSEQ multiplex PCR; TCRdb keeps in-frame clones, though not all of them. Of fewer than 1 million clones listed, around 96% were seen once; the top ten hold about 0.21%. Sequences were obtained from naive CD8+ T cells sorted from blood. These receptors were obtained from a man between 25 and 39 years old in good health.

The chain recombines TRBV2 with TRBJ2-3; 8 nucleotides agree with TRBD2. The CDR3 is made up of 14 amino acids. Germline CDR1 and CDR2: SNHLY and FYNNEI. V was pared by 11 bases and J by 3 bases, with 10 bases of the junction left unmatched. The CDR3 bases are TGTGCCGGAGACGGGGGGGCGCTGACAGATACGCAGTATTTT. Amino acid sequence: CAGDGGALTDTQYF.

The chain links TRBV29-1 to TRBJ2-1; TRBD1 matches 7 bases. The junction had 11 bases not matched to a gene; V was cut back by 8 bases and J by 7 bases. Germline lookup yields CDR1 SQVTM and CDR2 ANQGSEA. The CDR3 runs to 13 residues. CDR3 amino acids: CSLPAPGGNEQFF. CDR3 coding DNA: TGCAGCCTCCCTGCTCCAGGGGGTAATGAGCAGTTCTTC.

The V call is TRBV19, the J call TRBJ2-2; maybe TRBD2 (5 bases). The V gene's germline CDR1 is LNHDA and CDR2 SQIVND (reference sequence). V lost 7 bases and J 7 bases, leaving 10 bases between the germline ends. This CDR3 has 12 amino acids. The CDR3 loop reads CASNHGSGELFF. The CDR3 coding sequence is TGTGCCAGTAATCATGGGAGCGGGGAGCTGTTTTTT.

The CDR3 region is CASSDNQETQYF. The CDR3 DNA reads TGCGCCAGCAGTGACAATCAAGAGACCCAGTACTTC. The chain is built from TRBV10-1 and TRBJ2-5; D is unclear. Germline V CDR1 and CDR2: WNHNN, SYGVQD (reference sequence). The CDR3 consists of 12 residues. Trimming took 3 bases from V and 2 from J, leaving 4 bases between them.

The J gene is TRBJ2-7, the V gene TRBV27; 7 nucleotides match TRBD1. Germline trimming cut 7 bases from V and 6 bases from J; bases unmatched to any gene: 3. The CDR3 is 11 residues long. Germline CDR1 is MNHEY and CDR2 is SMNVEV (reference sequence). The CDR3 reads CASTRGSEQYF. In DNA, the CDR3 is TGTGCCAGCACCAGGGGGAGCGAGCAGTACTTC.

The table lists this clone with a few counts. J is TRBJ2-1 and V is TRBV6-5; no clear D. This CDR3 comprises 11 residues. The V gene lost 0 bases and the J gene lost 14 bases, with 8 bases spanning the gap. The V gene's germline CDR1 is MNHEY and CDR2 SVGAGI. This CDR3 reads CASSYSGKEFF. As DNA, the CDR3 is TGTGCCAGCAGTTACTCGGGGAAGGAGTTCTTC.

The rearrangement joins TRBV5-6 to TRBJ2-1; D not certain. The CDR3 spans 15 residues. The germline V gene encodes CDR1 SGHDT and CDR2 YYEEEE. Trimming removed 4 bases at V and 3 bases at J, with 14 bases between. The CDR3 DNA sequence: TGTGCCAGCAGCGAAACGGCGGTACTCTACAATGAGCAGTTCTTC. It yields the protein CASSETAVLYNEQFF.

The rearrangement links TRBV2 to TRBJ2-7, with a possible D match to TRBD1 (5 bases). With the DNA end fitting TRBJ2-5 better, the J assignment may be wrong. Looked up from germline, CDR1 is SNHLY and CDR2 is FYNNEI. CDR3 size: 11 residues. CDR3 region: CASRGPGTQYF. Here the CDR3 DNA reads TGTGCCAGCAGGGGGCCTGGGACCCAGTACTTC.

The chain employs TRBV7-9 and TRBJ1-4; D is unclear. CDR3 length: 14 amino acids. V was clipped by 8 bases and J by 5 bases, with 15 bases between them. Germline CDR1 is SEHNR and CDR2 is FQNEAQ (reference sequence). In DNA form, the CDR3 reads TGTGCCAGCGGACCCGACCGTTACAATGAAAAACTGTTTTTT. Translation gives CASGPDRYNEKLFF.

The chain couples TRBV18 to TRBJ2-7; a weak D match, TRBD1 (5 bases). The CDR3 loop spans 15 amino acids. CDR1 is KGHSH and CDR2 is LQKENI in the germline V gene. V gave up 2 bases and J gave up 0 bases, with 11 bases separating them. This CDR3 is CASSPKTVSSYEQYF. The CDR3 DNA reads as TGTGCCAGCTCACCAAAGACAGTTTCCTCCTACGAGCAGTACTTC.

The chain is built from TRBV7-9 and TRBJ2-3, with TRBD1 identical over 10 bases. CDR3 length: 14 residues. The junction had 7 bases not matched to a gene; V was cut back by 5 bases and J by 8 bases. CDR1 is SEHNR and CDR2 is FQNEAQ in the germline V gene (reference sequence). The CDR3 DNA reads TGTGCCAGCAGCCCCCGGACAGGGGGTAGTACGCAGTATTTT. This encodes CASSPRTGGSTQYF.

The CDR3 here is CASSLWDSRTSGPYNEQFF. The CDR3 DNA reads as TGTGCCAGCAGCTTATGGGACAGCAGGACTAGCGGGCCCTACAATGAGCAGTTCTTC. The chain joins TRBV11-2 to TRBJ2-1; 11 bases line up with TRBD2. Germline V gene data show CDR1 as SGHAT and CDR2 as FQNNGV. The CDR3 totals 19 residues. The J segment lost 2 bases and the V segment lost 2 bases, leaving 11 bases of the junction unmatched.

The chain uses TRBV18 and TRBJ2-2, with TRBD1 matching over 9 bases. Germline trimming cut 0 bases from V and 7 bases from J; bases unmatched to any gene: 9. Germline lookup yields CDR1 KGHSH and CDR2 LQKENI. The CDR3 has 17 residues. CDR3 sequence reads: CASSPPRTGVLSGELFF. The CDR3, as DNA: TGTGCCAGCTCACCACCTCGGACAGGGGTGTTGAGCGGGGAGCTGTTTTTT.

CDR3 region: CASSSRGGRETQYF. The CDR3 DNA follows: TGTGCCAGCAGTTCTCGCGGGGGCAGGGAGACCCAGTACTTC. The chain uses TRBV27 and TRBJ2-5, with D perhaps matching TRBD2 (7 bases). This CDR3 spans 14 amino acids. V lost 4 bases to trimming and J lost 5 bases, with 14 bases between them. The V gene's germline CDR1 is MNHEY and CDR2 SMNVEV (reference sequence).

In DNA form, the CDR3 reads TGTGCCAGCAGTGAATTGGCTAGGGGCTACACCTTC. Its translation: CASSELARGYTF. V usage is TRBV25-1 and J usage is TRBJ1-2; D is uncertain. CDR1 and CDR2 from the germline V gene are MGHDK and SYGVNS. V lost 1 base, J lost 8 bases, and 8 bases lay in between. This CDR3 is built from 12 residues.

V and J are TRBV27 and TRBJ1-5, with unresolved D. The CDR3 covers 13 residues. The germline V gene has CDR1 MNHEY and CDR2 SMNVEV (reference sequence). V was shortened by 3 bases and J by 6 bases, with 9 bases between the two germline ends. The CDR3 nucleotides read TGTGCCAGCAGTTTTGGGATGCGTCAGCCCCAGCATTTT. It codes for CASSFGMRQPQHF.

The chain joins TRBV11-2 to TRBJ2-1; D gene ambiguous. Germline CDR1 reads SGHAT; CDR2 reads FQNNGV. The V end lost 2 bases, the J end lost 8 bases, and 10 bases lay between the germline ends. The CDR3 is 13 residues long. The CDR3 protein is CASSLISLDEQFF. CDR3 coding DNA: TGTGCCAGCAGCTTAATAAGCTTAGATGAGCAGTTCTTC.